The rows below give T cell receptor beta chains drawn from one sample of a study of blood T cell repertoires in COVID-19. Method: immunoSEQ multiplex PCR; TCRdb's copy keeps in-frame clones and lacks some. The sample contains 80,000 or so clones, around 86% of which appear only once. Sequencing used peripheral blood. The receptors here all came from an older woman with acute or convalescent COVID-19. Both conserved end residues are part of each CDR3.

V gene,J gene,CDR3 protein
TRBV6-2/TRBV6-3,TRBJ1-6,CASSFGTVNSPLHF
TRBV30,TRBJ1-6,CAWEPGQNSPLHF
TRBV7-3,TRBJ1-1,CASSRAGNTEAFF
TRBV5-1,TRBJ1-1,CASSPGQKNTEAFF
TRBV5-5,TRBJ1-5,CASRPGTGGGQPQHF
TRBV6-5,TRBJ1-1,CASSYHRDTEAFF
TRBV18,TRBJ2-2,CASSPLEGVPGELFF
TRBV4-1,TRBJ1-2,CASSQAETELNYGYTF
TRBV28,TRBJ1-1,CASSFVQGWNTEAFF
TRBV12-3/TRBV12-4,TRBJ2-4,CASRRQGGIQYF
TRBV18,TRBJ2-7,CASSHDTGLHEQYF
TRBV12-3/TRBV12-4,TRBJ1-2,CASSLGQGDGYTF
TRBV28,TRBJ1-1,CASSKTGITEAFF
TRBV24-1,TRBJ2-1,CATSDLQLAGGYNEQFF
TRBV19,TRBJ2-1,CASSIGLGAYNEQFF
TRBV27,TRBJ1-1,CASSLTGSTVPTEAFF
TRBV6-2/TRBV6-3,TRBJ1-2,CASSYRQERGYTF
TRBV6-5,TRBJ1-2,CASSYRPGVFYGYTF
TRBV18,TRBJ2-2,CASSPPKGAFGGELFF
TRBV3-1/TRBV3-2,TRBJ1-6,CASSQDLTGSPLHF
TRBV27,TRBJ2-5,CASSLYAPDRGETQYF
TRBV28,TRBJ1-2,CASRKTGFGNYGYTF
TRBV27,TRBJ1-4,CASSSDRDGNEKLFF
TRBV28,TRBJ2-7,CASGTGLAGPGEQYF
TRBV19,TRBJ2-1,CASSIGAVNEQFF
TRBV4-1,TRBJ1-2,CASSHEGAGHTF
TRBV28,TRBJ1-2,CASRALGTGYGYTF
TRBV30,TRBJ2-7,CAWSVIGGGLEQYF
TRBV18,TRBJ2-1,CASSPLQGPYNEQFF
TRBV5-1,TRBJ2-5,CASRPGQLQETQYF
TRBV18,TRBJ1-2,CASSPKQEPNYGYTF